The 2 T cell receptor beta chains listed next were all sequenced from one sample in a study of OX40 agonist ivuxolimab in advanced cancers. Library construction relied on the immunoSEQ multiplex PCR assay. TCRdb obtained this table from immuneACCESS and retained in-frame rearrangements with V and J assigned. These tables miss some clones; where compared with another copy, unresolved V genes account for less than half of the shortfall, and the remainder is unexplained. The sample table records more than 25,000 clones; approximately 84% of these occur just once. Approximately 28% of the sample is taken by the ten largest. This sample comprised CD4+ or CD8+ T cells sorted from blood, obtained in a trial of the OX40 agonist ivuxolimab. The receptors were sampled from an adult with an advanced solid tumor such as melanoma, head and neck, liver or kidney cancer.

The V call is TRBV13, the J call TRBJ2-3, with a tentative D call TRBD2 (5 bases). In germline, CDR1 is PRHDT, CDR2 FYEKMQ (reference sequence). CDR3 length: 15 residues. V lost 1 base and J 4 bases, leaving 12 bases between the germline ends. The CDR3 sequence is CASSLAPGSSDTQYF. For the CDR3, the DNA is TGTGCCAGCAGCTTAGCTCCGGGGTCCTCAGATACGCAGTATTTT.

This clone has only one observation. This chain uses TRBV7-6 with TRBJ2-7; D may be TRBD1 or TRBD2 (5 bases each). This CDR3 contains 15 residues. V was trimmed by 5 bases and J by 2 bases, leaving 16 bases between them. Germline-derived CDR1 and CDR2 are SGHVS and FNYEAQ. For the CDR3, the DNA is TGTGCCAGCAGCCCCTTGGCCGGGGCAGCCTACGAGCAGTACTTC. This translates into CASSPLAGAAYEQYF.